This T cell receptor (beta chain) was identified during a study of T cell repertoires in ileal Crohn's disease (dated by TCRdb to between 2018 and 2021). With regard to the full study: At the time of surgery, around 35% of patients were active smokers, and the median duration of disease was 7.9 years. TCR repertoire analysis was performed in some 60 Crohn's disease patients drawn from a prospective multicentre cohort. A total of around 150 mucosal samples from around 57 patients were sequenced, collected from several sites on the surgical specimen as well as at postoperative endoscopy. Endoscopic postoperative recurrence was defined as a Rutgeerts score above i0. The study was conducted in parallel with a multicentre cohort built to find predictors of early endoscopic recurrence after ileocolonic resection. Surgery was performed for a complication in all patients, with stricturing disease in roughly 60% and penetrating disease in approximately 40%. The M6 samples were biopsies of the neoterminal ileum collected during postoperative colonoscopy. Roughly half of the patients were given postoperative therapy, with about 17 on anti-TNF agents and approximately ten on thiopurines.

This specimen's time point label, per the study, means: neoterminal ileum biopsy at postoperative endoscopy, about 6 months after surgery. To be eligible, patients had to be adults with ileal or ileocolonic Crohn's disease and an indication for ileocolonic resection. Before DNA extraction, whole ileal mucosal biopsies were kept frozen at -80 degrees C. Genomic DNA was isolated from frozen whole biopsies using a TRizol-based method, and the DNA was quantified with a NanoDrop 2000 spectrophotometer. Turning to this clone: There is no known antigen for this receptor. The record has no base qualities; no much larger clone is one base away.

Five hundred nanograms of biopsy DNA per sample were submitted for commercial TCRB immunosequencing. Adaptive Biotechnology amplified the CDR3 regions from genomic DNA with a two-step multiplex PCR designed to control amplification bias. In the first PCR, primers covered every V and J gene segment, and in the second PCR, barcodes and Illumina adapters were added. An Illumina instrument was used to sequence the CDR3 libraries. For the original study's pipeline: The analysis used both the pipelines supplied by the vendor and custom analysis of the raw data in R/Bioconductor with R version 3.3.0. Clonality, which ranges from 0 to 1, was calculated as the inverse of the normalised Shannon entropy across all productive clones. High-frequency clones were defined as the share of the repertoire occupied by the top 100 clones, with only clones passing a 95% confidence test being retained. The Simpson index measured repertoire diversity, and the Morisita-Horn index measured overlap between samples. What TCRdb holds here is the immuneACCESS table cut down to in-frame rearrangements. Part of the clones is not present; checked against another copy, under half of the missing clones reflect an unresolved V gene, and the others are unexplained. The V and J calls and clone size are taken from that table; D and trimming were inferred from the DNA. Present in this sample are about 13,000 clones, around four fifths of which were seen just once. The top ten clonotypes cover under 5% of the sample.

Results and caveats for the whole study, not just this receptor: Sorted CD8 T cells carried more high-frequency clones than CD4 T cells, suggesting mucosal expansions were mainly CD8. Patients who were active smokers at surgery had a significantly higher proportion of clonal expansions than non-smokers (around 24% vs 18%, p=0.02). Within the first year after surgery, the timing of postoperative endoscopy varied, and the median delay was roughly 6.9 months. Endoscopic recurrence was linked to a higher percentage of high-frequency clones at surgery, and recurrence occurred in every patient whose clonality exceeded 26.8% (18/57). Mucosal CD4 and CD8 T cells were sorted and sequenced only in a subgroup of patients, the size of which was not stated.

The source of this sequence is an adult with Crohn's disease. The sample was ileal tissue.

The CDR3 has the sequence CAWSREVPYEQYF. The nucleotide sequence reads as follows: TGTGCCTGGAGCAGGGAGGTCCCCTACGAGCAGTACTTC. The chain is assembled from TRBV30 and TRBJ2-7; TRBD2 could be the D gene, as 6 bases match. From cysteine to phenylalanine, the CDR3 is 13 amino acids long. CDR3 DNA is the only sequence kept; it has 39 bases, read in frame from the first base. V is reduced by 3 bases and J by 2 bases, leaving a spacing of 11 bases between them. According to the germline V gene (reference sequence), CDR1 reads GTSNPN and CDR2 reads SVGIG.